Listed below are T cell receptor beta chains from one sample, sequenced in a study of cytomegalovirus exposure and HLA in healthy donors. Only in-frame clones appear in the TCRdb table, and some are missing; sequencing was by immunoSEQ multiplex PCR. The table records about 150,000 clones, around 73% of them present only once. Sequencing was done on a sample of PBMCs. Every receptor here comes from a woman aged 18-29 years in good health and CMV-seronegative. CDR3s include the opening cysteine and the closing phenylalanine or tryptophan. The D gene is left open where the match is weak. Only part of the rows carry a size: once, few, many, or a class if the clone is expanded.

CDR3nt: TGTGCCAGCAGGGACTACACGGATACGCAGTATTTT; CDR3aa: CASRDYTDTQYF; j_gene: TRBJ2-3; v_gene: TRBV6-5; d_gene: .; abundance: .; len: 12
CDR3nt: TGTGCCAGCAGTGATCACAGGAACACTGAAGCTTTCTTT; CDR3aa: CASSDHRNTEAFF; j_gene: TRBJ1-1; v_gene: TRBV6-1; d_gene: .; abundance: .; len: 13
CDR3nt: TGTGCCAGCTCACCTACGACAGGGCGTCACAAAACAACTGAAGCTTTCTTT; CDR3aa: CASSPTTGRHKTTEAFF; j_gene: TRBJ1-1; v_gene: TRBV18; d_gene: TRBD1; abundance: once; len: 17
CDR3nt: TGTGCCAGCTCACCACCGAGGGGGTCCTACAATGAGCAGTTCTTC; CDR3aa: CASSPPRGSYNEQFF; j_gene: TRBJ2-1; v_gene: TRBV18; d_gene: .; abundance: .; len: 15
CDR3nt: TGTGCCAGCAGAGAAGGGACAGGGGGACAGCCCCAGCATTTT; CDR3aa: CASREGTGGQPQHF; j_gene: TRBJ1-5; v_gene: TRBV6-1; d_gene: TRBD1; abundance: .; len: 14
CDR3nt: TGTGCCAGCAGCCCCAGACTAGCGGGAGACCGCACAGATACGCAGTATTTT; CDR3aa: CASSPRLAGDRTDTQYF; j_gene: TRBJ2-3; v_gene: TRBV7-2; d_gene: TRBD2; abundance: .; len: 17
CDR3nt: TGTGCCAGCAGCTTAGGACTAGGCACAGATACGCAGTATTTT; CDR3aa: CASSLGLGTDTQYF; j_gene: TRBJ2-3; v_gene: TRBV7-6; d_gene: .; abundance: .; len: 14
CDR3nt: TGTGCCAGCAGCCAAGATCTTGGCGGGGCTGAAAAACTGTTTTTT; CDR3aa: CASSQDLGGAEKLFF; j_gene: TRBJ1-4; v_gene: TRBV14; d_gene: .; abundance: .; len: 15
CDR3nt: TGCGCCAGCAGTGAGTACGAGCAGTACTTC; CDR3aa: CASSEYEQYF; j_gene: TRBJ2-7; v_gene: TRBV23-1; d_gene: .; abundance: .; len: 10
CDR3nt: TGTGCCAGCAGTGCGTTGGACAGGGGCTCCTACAATGAGCAGTTCTTC; CDR3aa: CASSALDRGSYNEQFF; j_gene: TRBJ2-1; v_gene: TRBV6-1; d_gene: TRBD1; abundance: .; len: 16
CDR3nt: TGTGCCAGTAGTATTGAGCATGGGCCCTACGAGCAGTACTTC; CDR3aa: CASSIEHGPYEQYF; j_gene: TRBJ2-7; v_gene: TRBV19; d_gene: .; abundance: .; len: 14
CDR3nt: TGTGCCAGCAGCTTGGGCCGGGACAGAGCTTACGAGCAGTACTTC; CDR3aa: CASSLGRDRAYEQYF; j_gene: TRBJ2-7; v_gene: TRBV5-6; d_gene: TRBD1; abundance: .; len: 15
CDR3nt: TGTGCCAGCAGCTCCCGACCGGGACAGTTCTATGGCTACACCTTC; CDR3aa: CASSSRPGQFYGYTF; j_gene: TRBJ1-2; v_gene: TRBV11-2; d_gene: TRBD1; abundance: .; len: 15
CDR3nt: TGTGCCAGTAGTATAGGACAGGGATTAAATGAGCAGTTCTTC; CDR3aa: CASSIGQGLNEQFF; j_gene: TRBJ2-1; v_gene: TRBV19; d_gene: TRBD1; abundance: .; len: 14
CDR3nt: TGTGCCAGCTCACCACCGGGGACAACACTTAACTATGGCTACACCTTC; CDR3aa: CASSPPGTTLNYGYTF; j_gene: TRBJ1-2; v_gene: TRBV18; d_gene: .; abundance: .; len: 16
CDR3nt: TGTGCCAGCAGCCGGACGGGGGGAAACACCATATATTTT; CDR3aa: CASSRTGGNTIYF; j_gene: TRBJ1-3; v_gene: TRBV6-1; d_gene: .; abundance: .; len: 13
CDR3nt: TGTGCCAGCAGCTTAAGCCCGGGTGGCAGGGTGAACACTGAAGCTTTCTTT; CDR3aa: CASSLSPGGRVNTEAFF; j_gene: TRBJ1-1; v_gene: TRBV7-6; d_gene: .; abundance: .; len: 17
CDR3nt: TGCGCCAGCAGGGACAACCCAACTAATGAAAAACTGTTTTTT; CDR3aa: CASRDNPTNEKLFF; j_gene: TRBJ1-4; v_gene: TRBV5-1; d_gene: .; abundance: .; len: 14